The 27 T cell receptor beta chains listed next were all sequenced from one sample in a study of beta chain features in type 1 diabetes. The entirety of the isolated RNA underwent reverse transcription, so expressed TCRB transcripts were sequenced. Here immunoSEQ multiplex PCR was the method, and the copy in TCRdb shows in-frame clones only, minus some. The sample has nearly 350,000 clones, roughly 8% seen once. Input material: central memory CD4+ T cells from blood. These receptors originate from a woman under 30 in good health.

This clone came up a few times. The chain couples TRBV7-2 to TRBJ1-2; 7 bases agree with TRBD1. CDR3 length equals 15 residues. The germline CDR1 and CDR2 sequences are SGHTA and FQGNSA. V dropped 1 base and J dropped 1; count of bases not matched to a gene: 3. The CDR3 DNA is TGTGCCAGCAGCTTAGTGGACAGGATTAACTATGGCTACACCTTC. Its translation: CASSLVDRINYGYTF. The variable domain in full, with the rest retrieved from reference TRBV7-2 and TRBJ1-2, is GAGVSQSPSNKVTEKGKDVELRCDPISGHTALYWYRQSLGQGLEFLIYFQGNSAPDKSGLPSDRFSAERTGGSVSTLTIQRTQQEDSAVYLCASSLVDRINYGYTFGSGTRLTVV.

The chain joins TRBV5-1 to TRBJ2-1, with 10 nucleotides matching TRBD2. Germline CDR1 SGHRS, CDR2 YFSETQ. V trimming: 1 base; J trimming: 7 bases; junction bases outside the gene matches: 8. There are 16 residues in the CDR3. The CDR3 coding sequence is TGCGCCAGCAGCTTGCCACCTAGCGGGAGCCGGAATGAGCAGTTCTTC. Protein product: CASSLPPSGSRNEQFF.

In its sample, this clone was seen a few times. The CDR3 DNA follows: TGCGCCAGCAGCCCGGGACAGAGGTCAGATACGCAGTATTTT. Translating it yields CASSPGQRSDTQYF. The chain combines TRBV4-3 with TRBJ2-3, with TRBD1 identical over 7 bases. Trimming at V came to 4 bases and at J to 4 bases, leaving 5 bases not matched to a gene. The CDR3 sequence is 14 residues long. Germline-derived CDR1 and CDR2 are LGHNA and YSLEER.

This clone was seen a few times. The rearrangement joins TRBV28 to TRBJ1-2; D unclear. Trimming pared 7 bases from V and 4 bases from J, leaving 10 bases between. Germline loops: CDR1 MDHEN, CDR2 SYDVKM. This CDR3 contains 12 residues. The chain's CDR3 is CASTRNSYGYTF. The CDR3 DNA reads as TGTGCCAGCACGCGGAACTCCTATGGCTACACCTTC.

This chain uses TRBV11-2 with TRBJ2-5; 12 bases align to TRBD2. The CDR3 runs 14 residues. From germline, CDR1 is SGHAT and CDR2 FQNNGV. Trimming took 3 bases from V and 7 from J; bases not matched to a gene: 3. As DNA, the CDR3 is TGTGCCAGCAGCTTCGGACTAGCGGGACGGACCCAGTACTTC. Translation: CASSFGLAGRTQYF.

Only a few counts were recorded for this clone. The chain combines TRBV5-6 with TRBJ2-7; the D is unclear. V lost 0 bases, J lost 3 bases, and 10 bases lay in between. The CDR3 totals 14 residues. The germline CDR1 and CDR2 sequences are SGHDT and YYEEEE. The chain's CDR3 is CASSLAGADYEQYF. Written as DNA, the CDR3 is TGTGCCAGCAGCTTGGCCGGCGCAGACTACGAGCAGTACTTC.

This clone was recorded at least ten times. Other DNA sequences in this sample translate to the same CDR3. V and J are TRBV5-4 and TRBJ2-7; D is uncertain. V was shortened by 3 bases and J by 2 bases, with 12 bases between the two germline ends. CDR3 length: 14 residues. Germline CDR1 SGHNT, CDR2 YYREEE (reference sequence). The chain's CDR3 is CASSSKGRPYEQYF. The CDR3 bases are TGTGCCAGCAGCTCGAAGGGCAGGCCCTACGAGCAGTACTTC.

This clone turned up a few times. The rearrangement uses TRBV6-1 and TRBJ1-3; TRBD1 matches at 7 bases. V gave up 1 base and J gave up 4 bases; unmatched junction bases: 4. Germline CDR1 reads MNHNS; CDR2 reads SASEGT. The CDR3 has 15 amino acids. The CDR3 DNA reads TGTGCCAGCAGTGAAGGACCAGGGGGAGGAAACACCATATATTTT. Translating it yields CASSEGPGGGNTIYF.

V usage is TRBV28 and J usage is TRBJ1-4, with TRBD1 identical over 8 bases. V was pared by 2 bases and J by 4 bases, with 6 bases of the junction left unmatched. CDR1 and CDR2 (germline): MDHEN, SYDVKM. There are 16 residues in the CDR3. The CDR3 spells CASSLPGQGVNEKLFF. The DNA of the CDR3 is TGTGCCAGCAGTTTACCCGGACAGGGCGTTAATGAAAAACTGTTTTTT.

This chain uses TRBV5-1 with TRBJ1-2; the match to TRBD1 covers 7 bases. Per the germline V gene, CDR1 is SGHRS and CDR2 is YFSETQ. The CDR3 totals 14 residues. The V gene end was trimmed by 4 bases and the J gene end by 6 bases; junction bases not matched to a gene: 9. This chain's CDR3 is CASSGDSFYDGYTF. CDR3 sequence (DNA): TGCGCCAGCAGCGGGGACAGTTTCTACGATGGCTACACCTTC.

This clone was found a few times. The rearrangement uses TRBV7-2 and TRBJ2-4; 7 positions agree with TRBD2. The CDR3 length is 17 residues. CDR1 is SGHTA and CDR2 is FQGNSA in the germline V gene. J gave up 0 bases and V 7 bases, and 12 bases lay outside the gene matches. The CDR3 DNA is TGTGCCAGCACCACTGCCAGCGGGACCTTAGCCAAAAACATTCAGTACTTC. Protein sequence: CASTTASGTLAKNIQYF.

V and J are TRBV6-6 and TRBJ1-1, with 7 bases aligning to TRBD1. J was trimmed by 0 bases and V by 6 bases; bases with no gene match: 7. CDR3 length: 15 amino acids. Germline CDR1 MNHNY, CDR2 SVGAGI (reference sequence). CDR3 coding DNA: TGTGCCAGCAGCCAAATACAGGGGATGAACACTGAAGCTTTCTTT. This sequence encodes CASSQIQGMNTEAFF.

The rearrangement links TRBV2 to TRBJ2-1, with TRBD2 identical over 12 bases. Germline CDR1 is SNHLY and CDR2 is FYNNEI. This CDR3 contains 15 residues. The junction had 5 bases not matched to a gene; V was cut back by 2 bases and J by 9 bases. The chain's CDR3 is CASSELGLAGGEQFF. The DNA for the CDR3 is TGTGCCAGCAGTGAATTGGGACTAGCGGGCGGTGAGCAGTTCTTC.

This clone was observed a handful of times. The J gene is TRBJ2-5, the V gene TRBV27, with 11 nucleotides matching TRBD2. The germline V gene encodes CDR1 MNHEY and CDR2 SMNVEV (reference sequence). With V trimmed by 3 bases and J by 3 bases, 18 bases remained unmatched. The CDR3 consists of 20 residues. The CDR3 DNA is TGTGCCAGCAGTTTGCCCCAGGGACTAGCGGCTAAAAGCCTAAAAGAGACCCAGTACTTC. Translating it yields CASSLPQGLAAKSLKETQYF.

The chain combines TRBV5-1 with TRBJ1-2, with D hard to call. The germline gives CDR1 SGHRS, CDR2 YFSETQ. There are 13 residues in the CDR3. Trimming stripped 1 base from V and 6 bases from J, with 10 bases between. The CDR3 DNA follows: TGCGCCAGCAGCTTGATGTGGGGTGATGGCTACACCTTC. Its translation is CASSLMWGDGYTF.

The rearrangement joins TRBV18 to TRBJ2-5; 8 positions agree with TRBD2. Germline lookup yields CDR1 KGHSH and CDR2 LQKENI. This CDR3 has 18 residues. V shed 2 bases, J shed 7 bases, and the junction held 18 bases outside the gene matches. The CDR3, as DNA: TGTGCCAGCTCACCAGGGCCGTCGGGGTCAGCGGGAGAAGGGACCCAGTACTTC. Protein sequence: CASSPGPSGSAGEGTQYF.

This chain connects TRBV29-1 to TRBJ2-5, with D perhaps TRBD1 (5 bases). From germline, CDR1 is SQVTM and CDR2 ANQGSEA. This CDR3 is built from 12 residues. V dropped 2 bases and J dropped 11 bases, with 15 bases sitting between them. CDR3 nucleotide sequence: TGCAGCGTTGAATTTCAAGGGGTGAGGCAGTACTTC. It is translated as CSVEFQGVRQYF.

The chain uses TRBV5-4 and TRBJ2-7; D not certain. Between the trimmed V and J ends, which lost 6 bases and 3 bases, there was a span of 13 bases. Germline assignment: CDR1 SGHNT and CDR2 YYREEE (reference sequence). The CDR3 loop spans 13 amino acids. CDR3 residues: CASTHDTNYEQYF. CDR3 bases: TGTGCCAGCACCCACGACACAAACTACGAGCAGTACTTC.

V and J are TRBV28 and TRBJ2-7; D tentatively fits TRBD1 or TRBD2 (5 bases each). The CDR3 has 14 amino acids. Trimming stripped 6 bases from V and 9 bases from J, with 21 bases between. CDR1 is MDHEN, CDR2 SYDVKM, per germline. The CDR3 nucleotides are TGTGCCAGCAGCTCATCCCGTATGGGGACCGCGCAGTACTTC. This gives the protein CASSSSRMGTAQYF. The variable domain in full, completed from reference TRBV28 and TRBJ2-7, reads DVKVTQSSRYLVKRTGEKVFLECVQDMDHENMFWYRQDPGLGLRLIYFSYDVKMKEKGDIPEGYSVSREKKERFSLILESASTNQTSMYLCASSSSRMGTAQYFGPGTRLTVT.

V is TRBV5-1 and J is TRBJ2-7, with TRBD2 matching 12 bases. The CDR3 spans 16 residues. Per germline, CDR1 SGHRS and CDR2 YFSETQ. With 2 bases clipped from V and 6 bases from J, the junction kept 9 bases outside the gene matches. CDR3 coding DNA: TGCGCCAGCAGCTTCGGTCTAGCGGGAGGGCTGGCCGAGCAGTACTTC. Translated, it gives CASSFGLAGGLAEQYF.

This clone was seen a handful of times. This probably arose from a read error, given a far larger clone one base away. The CDR3 DNA reads TGTGCCAGCAGGACGGGACAGAACTATGGCTACACCTTC. It is translated as CASRTGQNYGYTF. The J gene is TRBJ1-2, the V gene TRBV27; 7 nucleotides line up with TRBD1. V dropped 6 bases and J dropped 2; count of bases not matched to a gene: 3. The V gene's germline CDR1 is MNHEY and CDR2 SMNVEV (reference sequence). This CDR3 is built from 13 residues.

This clone was seen only a few times. J is TRBJ2-7 and V is TRBV5-8, with no clear D. V dropped 2 bases and J dropped 3 bases, with 3 bases sitting between them. Germline loops: CDR1 SGHTS, CDR2 YDEGEE. The CDR3 runs 11 residues. The CDR3 spells CASSLDYEQYF. In DNA form, the CDR3 reads TGTGCCAGCAGCTTAGACTACGAGCAGTACTTC.

This clone occurred many times. The chain's CDR3 is CASSQVSRGEQYF. CDR3 in DNA: TGCGCCAGCAGCCAAGTGTCCAGGGGAGAGCAGTACTTC. The genes are TRBV4-3 and TRBJ2-7, with D perhaps matching TRBD1 (6 bases). This CDR3 is 13 amino acids long. Germline-derived CDR1 and CDR2 are LGHNA and YSLEER. V lost 1 base to trimming and J lost 7 bases, with 11 bases between them.

The chain is built from TRBV28 and TRBJ2-5, with D perhaps assigned TRBD1 or TRBD2 (6 bases each). This CDR3 spans 15 amino acids. V was cut by 3 bases and J by 3 bases, with 14 bases left in between. Per the germline V gene, CDR1 is MDHEN and CDR2 is SYDVKM. The DNA for the CDR3 is TGTGCCAGCAGTTTCGGGGCGGGGACAAAAGAGACCCAGTACTTC. This gives the protein CASSFGAGTKETQYF.

CDR3 protein: CASSVAGTSMYEQFF. Written as DNA, the CDR3 is TGTGCCAGCAGCGTAGCCGGGACTAGTATGTATGAGCAGTTCTTC. The chain employs TRBV9 and TRBJ2-1; 8 nucleotides align to TRBD2. The CDR3 length is 15 residues. J lost 8 bases, V lost 0 bases, and 7 bases had no gene match. CDR1 and CDR2 from the germline V gene are SGDLS and YYNGEE.

This clone turned up a few times. The rearrangement links TRBV7-9 to TRBJ2-5, with D unclear. CDR1 is SEHNR and CDR2 is FQNEAQ in the germline V gene (reference sequence). The CDR3 is 11 amino acids. Trimming cost V 5 bases and J 2 bases, with 3 bases left between them. The CDR3 protein is CASSVQETQYF. The CDR3 region has the DNA TGTGCCAGCAGCGTACAAGAGACCCAGTACTTC.

The V and J genes are TRBV2 and TRBJ1-5; no definite D call. Per the germline V gene, CDR1 is SNHLY and CDR2 is FYNNEI. CDR3 length: 14 residues. The germline V and J ends were trimmed by 4 bases and 6 bases, with 13 bases remaining between them. CDR3 amino acids: CASSVNGLLQPQHF. In nucleotides, the CDR3 is TGTGCCAGCAGTGTTAACGGTTTACTTCAGCCCCAGCATTTT.